Included here is one T cell receptor beta chain sequence, with context. Its target is not known. Profiling relied on immunoSEQ multiplex PCR, and the TCRdb table lists in-frame clones only, not all of them. The data show a few million clones, approximately 92% seen once. This sample is part of a study of shared clonotypes between healthy human individuals. Study summary: CD4 naive and memory got three plates each, CD8 naive two, CD8 memory one.

Regarding the study as a whole: Sharing across a handful of donors was seen in 4% to 5% of naive CD4 clonotypes.

Per the germline V gene, CDR1 is SGHRS and CDR2 is YFSETQ. V lost 10 bases and J 4 bases, leaving 23 bases between the germline ends. The CDR3 runs to 16 residues. The rearrangement joins TRBV5-1 to TRBJ2-2, with D tentatively TRBD2 (5 bases). Material for sequencing was naive CD4+ T cells sorted from blood. Subset denoted: CD45RA+ positively selected. The sequence was obtained from a man aged 18 to 30 in good health. CDR3 coding DNA: TGCGCCTGCTTTCCCGGCGGGCTGGCGACCACCGGGGAGCTGTTTTTT. This gives the protein CACFPGGLATTGELFF. The full variable domain, completed using reference TRBV5-1 and TRBJ2-2, is KAGVTQTPRYLIKTRGQQVTLSCSPISGHRSVSWYQQTPGQGLQFLFEYFSETQRNKGNFPGRFSGRQFSNSRSEMNVSTLELGDSALYLCACFPGGLATTGELFFGEGSRLTVL.